This T cell receptor (beta chain) is drawn from a study of a mutant IDH1 vaccine in newly diagnosed glioma. Across the study: There were eight vaccinations for patients, given in weeks 1, 3, 5, 7, 11, 15, 19 and 23. Study conclusions and caveats: Immune responses induced by the vaccine were seen in over 80% of patients, spanning multiple MHC alleles.

Some clones are missing from TCRdb's copy, which holds only in-frame ones; the method was immunoSEQ multiplex PCR. The sample contains roughly 60,000 clones, roughly four fifths of which appear only once. Concerning this clone itself: Its antigen is unidentified.

As for time point: week 5, during vaccination. A single vaccine dose contained 300 ug of mutant IDH1 20-mer peptide, and topical imiquimod was used with it. Unmatched junction bases numbered 2, after V lost 5 bases and J lost 1 base. The germline gives CDR1 SGHVS, CDR2 FNYEAQ. CDR3 length: 13 residues. This rearrangement joins TRBV7-6 to TRBJ2-7; TRBD1 matches 7 bases. This specimen was PBMCs, taken from a glioma patient whose treatment included an IDH1 peptide vaccine. This sequence was found in a woman aged 50 to 65 with glioma. CDR3 sequence reads: CASSPGQSYEQYF. The CDR3 nucleotides read TGTGCCAGCAGCCCGGGACAGTCCTACGAGCAGTACTTC.